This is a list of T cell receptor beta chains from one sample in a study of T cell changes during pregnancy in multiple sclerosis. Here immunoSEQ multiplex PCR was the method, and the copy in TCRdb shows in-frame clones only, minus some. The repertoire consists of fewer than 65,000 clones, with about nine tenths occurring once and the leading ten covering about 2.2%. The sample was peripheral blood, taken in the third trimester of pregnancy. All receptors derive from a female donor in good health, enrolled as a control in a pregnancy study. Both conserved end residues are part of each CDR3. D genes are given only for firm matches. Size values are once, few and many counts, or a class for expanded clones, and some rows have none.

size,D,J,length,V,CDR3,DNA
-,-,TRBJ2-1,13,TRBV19,CASSMGGVNEQFF,TGTGCCAGTAGTATGGGCGGGGTTAATGAGCAGTTCTTC
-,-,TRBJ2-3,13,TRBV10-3,CAIRGSVADTQYF,TGTGCCATCAGGGGGAGCGTAGCAGATACGCAGTATTTT
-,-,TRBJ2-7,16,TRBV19,CASSPGGRAGAYEQYF,TGTGCCAGTAGTCCTGGGGGCAGGGCCGGGGCCTACGAGCAGTACTTC
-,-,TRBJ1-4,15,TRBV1,CTSSQGSGINEKLFF,TGCACCAGCAGCCAAGGTTCGGGAATAAACGAAAAACTGTTTTTT
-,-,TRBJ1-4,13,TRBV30,CAWSVPGGEKLFF,TGTGCCTGGAGTGTACCCGGAGGTGAAAAACTGTTTTTT
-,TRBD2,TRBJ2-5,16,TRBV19,CASSIGAGGPEETQYF,TGTGCCAGTAGTATAGGAGCGGGGGGGCCAGAAGAGACCCAGTACTTC
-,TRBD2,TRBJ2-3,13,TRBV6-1,CASKRDNTDTQYF,TGTGCCAGCAAGCGGGATAACACAGATACGCAGTATTTT
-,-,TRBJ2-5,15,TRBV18,CASSPPNLLQETQYF,TGTGCCAGCTCACCACCGAACCTACTCCAAGAGACCCAGTACTTC
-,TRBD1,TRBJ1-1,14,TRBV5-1,CASRGVTGGTEAFF,TGCGCCAGCAGGGGGGTGACAGGGGGCACTGAAGCTTTCTTT
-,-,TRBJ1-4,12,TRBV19,CASSAETEKLFF,TGTGCCAGTAGTGCCGAGACAGAAAAACTGTTTTTT
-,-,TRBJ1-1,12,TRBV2,CASSEGGTEAFF,TGTGCCAGCAGTGAGGGGGGCACTGAAGCTTTCTTT
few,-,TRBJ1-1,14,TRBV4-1,CASSQPTGYTEAFF,TGCGCCAGCAGCCAACCTACAGGATACACTGAAGCTTTCTTT
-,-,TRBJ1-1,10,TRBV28,CASIGREAFF,TGTGCCAGCATTGGCAGGGAAGCTTTCTTT
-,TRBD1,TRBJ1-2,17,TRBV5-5,CASSLDPGQGAYYGYTF,TGTGCCAGCAGCTTGGACCCAGGACAGGGGGCGTACTATGGCTACACCTTC
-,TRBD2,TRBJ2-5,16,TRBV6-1,CASSEESSGSRKTQYF,TGTGCCAGCAGTGAAGAATCTAGCGGGAGTAGGAAGACCCAGTACTTC
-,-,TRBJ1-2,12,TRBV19,CASSIKGGGYTF,TGTGCCAGTAGTATTAAGGGAGGGGGCTACACCTTC
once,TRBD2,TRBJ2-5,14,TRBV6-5,CASSSGTRQETQYF,TGTGCCAGCAGTTCCGGGACTAGGCAAGAGACCCAGTACTTC
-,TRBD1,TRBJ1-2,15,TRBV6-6,CASRPRGSSNYGYTF,TGTGCCAGCAGACCCAGGGGGTCCTCTAACTATGGCTACACCTTC
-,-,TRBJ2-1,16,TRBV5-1,CASSLTPEGRYNEQFF,TGCGCCAGCAGCTTAACCCCGGAGGGCCGGTACAATGAGCAGTTCTTC
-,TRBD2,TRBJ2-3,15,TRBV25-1,CASSEYLAGADTQYF,TGTGCCAGCAGTGAATACCTAGCGGGAGCAGATACGCAGTATTTT
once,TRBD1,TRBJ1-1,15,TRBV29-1,CSARDRQTMNTEAFF,TGCAGCGCCCGGGACAGGCAAACTATGAACACTGAAGCTTTCTTT
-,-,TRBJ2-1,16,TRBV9,CASSVDGGDTYNEQFF,TGTGCCAGCAGCGTAGACGGCGGGGATACCTACAATGAGCAGTTCTTC
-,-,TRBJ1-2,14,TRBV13,CASSLGRGGYGYTF,TGTGCCAGCAGCTTAGGACGGGGAGGCTATGGCTACACCTTC
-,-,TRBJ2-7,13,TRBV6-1,CASSEGRGGEQYF,TGTGCCAGCAGTGAAGGTAGGGGGGGAGAGCAGTACTTC
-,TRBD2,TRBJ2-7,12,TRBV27,CASSKTGLDQYF,TGTGCCAGCAGCAAAACCGGACTAGATCAGTACTTC
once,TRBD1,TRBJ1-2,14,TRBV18,CASSRGQHNYGYTF,TGTGCCAGCTCACGGGGACAGCACAACTATGGCTACACCTTC
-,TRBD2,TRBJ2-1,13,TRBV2,CARSSGDYNEQFF,TGTGCCCGATCTAGCGGGGATTACAATGAGCAGTTCTTC
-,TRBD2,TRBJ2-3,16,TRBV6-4,CASSDWTSGSTDTQYF,TGTGCCAGCAGTGACTGGACTAGCGGGAGCACAGATACGCAGTATTTT
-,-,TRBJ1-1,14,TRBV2,CASSATGFLTEAFF,TGTGCCAGCAGTGCTACAGGGTTTCTCACTGAAGCTTTCTTT
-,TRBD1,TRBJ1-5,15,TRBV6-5,CASRSTGTSNQPQHF,TGTGCCAGCAGGTCGACAGGGACTAGCAATCAGCCCCAGCATTTT
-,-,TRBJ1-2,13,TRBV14,CASSPGHYYGYTF,TGTGCCAGCAGCCCCGGACATTACTATGGCTACACCTTC
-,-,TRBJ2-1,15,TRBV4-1,CASSQDIGAGNEQFF,TGCGCCAGCAGCCAAGATATAGGGGCCGGCAATGAGCAGTTCTTC
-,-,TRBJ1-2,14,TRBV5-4,CASSITLGTNGYTF,TGTGCCAGCAGCATAACTCTGGGGACTAATGGCTACACCTTC
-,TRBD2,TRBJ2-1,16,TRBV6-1,CASSDGGLAVENEQFF,TGTGCCAGCAGTGACGGTGGGCTAGCGGTTGAAAATGAGCAGTTCTTC
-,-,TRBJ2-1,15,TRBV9,CASSPRTLSYNEQFF,TGTGCCAGCAGCCCACGGACACTCTCCTACAATGAGCAGTTCTTC
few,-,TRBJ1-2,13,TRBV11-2,CASSPQQGYGYTF,TGTGCCAGCAGCCCACAACAGGGATATGGCTACACCTTC
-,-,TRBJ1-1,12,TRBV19,CASSGEGTEAFF,TGTGCCAGTAGTGGAGAGGGCACTGAAGCTTTCTTT
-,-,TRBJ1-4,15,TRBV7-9,CASSLDGQPNEKLFF,TGTGCCAGCAGCTTAGATGGACAGCCAAATGAAAAACTGTTTTTT
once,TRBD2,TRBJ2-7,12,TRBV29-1,CSVGRESYEQYF,TGCAGCGTTGGGCGGGAGTCCTACGAGCAGTACTTC
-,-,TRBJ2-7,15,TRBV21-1,CASSNRDIAIYEQYF,TGTGCCAGCAGCAATCGGGACATAGCTATCTACGAGCAGTACTTC
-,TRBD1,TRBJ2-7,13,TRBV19,CASKGQGPYEQYF,TGTGCCAGTAAGGGACAGGGTCCCTACGAGCAGTACTTC
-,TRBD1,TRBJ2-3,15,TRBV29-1,CSVQPGTGMGDTQYF,TGCAGCGTCCAGCCCGGGACAGGGATGGGGGATACGCAGTATTTT
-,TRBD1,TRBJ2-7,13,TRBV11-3,CASSAWDSYEQYF,TGTGCCAGCAGCGCCTGGGACAGCTACGAGCAGTACTTC
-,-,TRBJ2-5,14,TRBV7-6,CASSLRGNQETQYF,TGTGCCAGCAGCTTAAGGGGGAACCAAGAGACCCAGTACTTC
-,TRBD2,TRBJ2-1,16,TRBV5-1,CASSSGGTGPYNEQFF,TGCGCCAGCAGCTCCGGGGGGACCGGACCCTACAATGAGCAGTTCTTC
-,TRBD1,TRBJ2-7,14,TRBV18,CASSPPSDRGEQYF,TGTGCCAGCTCACCACCATCGGACAGGGGAGAGCAGTACTTC
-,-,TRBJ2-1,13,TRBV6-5,CASRGSGDNEQFF,TGTGCCAGCAGGGGTAGCGGAGACAATGAGCAGTTCTTC
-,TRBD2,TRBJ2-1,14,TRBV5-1,CASSSSGGSYHLFF,TGCGCCAGCAGTTCTAGCGGGGGGTCTTATCATCTGTTCTTC
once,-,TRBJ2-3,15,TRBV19,CASSISRSSTDTQYF,TGTGCCAGTAGTATATCGCGGTCGAGCACAGATACGCAGTATTTT
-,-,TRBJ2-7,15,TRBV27,CASSSPTGRDYEQYF,TGTGCCAGCAGTTCCCCTACCGGGAGAGATTACGAGCAGTACTTC
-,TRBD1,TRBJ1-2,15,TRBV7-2,CASSQNLGQSYGYTF,TGTGCCAGCAGCCAAAACCTGGGACAGAGCTATGGCTACACCTTC
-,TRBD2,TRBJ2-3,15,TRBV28,CASGTSGRVGDTQYF,TGTGCCAGCGGGACTAGCGGGAGGGTAGGAGATACGCAGTATTTT
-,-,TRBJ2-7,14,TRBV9,CASSSGKDYYEQYF,TGTGCCAGCAGCTCAGGGAAGGATTACTACGAGCAGTACTTC
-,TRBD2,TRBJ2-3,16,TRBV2,CASSERGASGGKAQYF,TGTGCCAGCAGTGAAAGGGGGGCTAGCGGGGGGAAGGCGCAGTATTTT
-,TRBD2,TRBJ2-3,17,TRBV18,CASSFYHLAGSTDTQYF,TGTGCCAGCTCATTCTACCATCTAGCGGGAAGCACAGATACGCAGTATTTT